This T cell receptor beta chain is drawn from a study of cytomegalovirus exposure and HLA in healthy donors (dated by TCRdb to about 2017). For the study in its entirety: According to an earlier analysis of a few hundred of the donors, about 179 million T cells yielded some 120 million unique TCR beta sequences and about 280 Gb of sequence data. About 280 gigabases of sequencing data and approximately 84 million unique TCR sequences were included in an early release covering roughly 600 HLA-typed donors. Of the approximately 400 genotyped donors, 65% to 90% were placed in the genetic ancestry cluster associated with self-reported Caucasian donors. The study aimed to test whether cataloging public T cell receptors could reveal signatures of past pathogen exposure. Using immunosequencing, the study profiled T cell repertoires from roughly 650 subjects and related those repertoires to cytomegalovirus serostatus. Besides the first cohort of approximately 710 subjects, a separate validation cohort made up of over a hundred different subjects was used. High-throughput TCR immunosequencing, statistical association of individual TCRs with disease status, and machine learning were combined to predict cytomegalovirus infection status. A later analysis re-examined previously published TCR beta repertoires from hundreds of donors and added high-resolution HLA genotyping to investigate patterns of TCR occurrence. Rather than drawing on any new phenotypic data, the later analysis identified candidate immune exposures from TCR beta sequences and the way those sequences occurred across donors. In an earlier analysis of over 550 of the donors, high-throughput TCR beta sequencing was used to judge whether each TCR beta V gene segment behaved as functional or pseudogenic. Donor age, sex, ethnicity and CMV serostatus were collected together with the repertoire data. A later genetic analysis took genome-wide SNP genotypes for about 65% of the 666 donors and used that subset as a discovery cohort. All discovery cohort repertoires had been generated on a single sequencing platform. HLA typing included class I and class II loci at four-digit resolution. Typing coverage varied by locus: roughly 629-630 donors for A, B, C, DRB1 and DQB1; roughly 560 for DQA1; 600 to 610 for DPA1; under 490 for DPB1. About five DR-DQ haplotypes were treated as single units for association and clustering because of strong linkage in the cohort. On average, around 200,000 unique TCR beta nucleotide sequences were sequenced per donor among fewer than 500 genotyped donors of the cohort, with about 19% of those sequences being non-productive.

CDR1 MNHNS and CDR2 SASEGT are derived from the germline V gene. The CDR3 starts with the cysteine, ends with the phenylalanine, and has 14 residues. Just CDR3 DNA is preserved here, 42 bases in frame from base 1. V is shortened by 11 bases, J by 6 bases, and the region joining them spans 17 bases. The full study reports these points: Most TCR sequences were observed very rarely across donors, whereas some public TCRs were present in many individuals. According to a later analysis, parvovirus B19, influenza, CMV and Epstein-Barr virus appeared linked to several top co-occurrence clusters. In a later analysis, HLA-associated TCR beta chains showed more clonal expansion and lower generation probabilities than non-associated chains that were equally common. In the study, about 150 TCR beta chains were listed as associated with cytomegalovirus. Three of the identified cytomegalovirus-associated TCR beta chains were confirmed in vitro to be specific for cytomegalovirus antigens. For the cohort, immune exposure information was limited to CMV serostatus. Cytomegalovirus status was reported to be diagnosed by the classifier with high specificity and sensitivity in both the original and validation cohorts. Broadly in line with IMGT annotations, most TCR beta V segments showed up in productive rearrangements about 90% or about 30% of the time in an earlier analysis of around 600 of the donors. According to a later genetic analysis, donors in an Asian-associated ancestry cluster had fewer N-insertions in productive TCRs than the approximately 670-donor mean. In a later analysis, most CMV-associated TCR beta chains were found to appear HLA-restricted, with HLA associations seemingly driven largely by CMV exposure. An association between a missense DCLRE1C variant and V-gene and J-gene trimming of TCR beta chains was found in a later genetic analysis and replicated in an independent cohort. Roughly uniform sequencing depth across donors was assumed in presence/absence analyses, although this assumption may not hold. At a false discovery rate of 0.05, a later analysis linked 16,000 or so TCR beta sequences to specific HLA alleles. Some IMGT-functional V segments, including TRBV6-2 and TRBV6-3, could not be told apart with the 87-base-pair reads, so those segments were excluded. A further reported finding was that TCR beta sequences accurately predicted the HLA-A and HLA-B alleles for most subjects in the first cohort. A cluster of highly shared sequence variants was judged likely to represent a technical artifact of the sequencing pipeline. It was suggested by the authors that the approach could potentially be generalized to other disease states and immunological phenotypes. The earlier analysis of about 600 of the donors excluded roughly 17 rarely observed V segments, including chromosome 9 orphons, because counts were too low. This cohort had only TCR beta chains sequenced, and the lack of alpha or paired-chain data limited which features could be detected. In a later analysis, the rate of TCR association differed among HLA loci, with DRB1 alleles having the most associated TCRs and HLA-C alleles having the fewest. Strong co-occurrence of HLA alleles, especially DR and DQ, made assigning TCR associations to individual alleles difficult. Linkage disequilibrium might explain the correlated functional status among segregating V segments, but an unknown experimental factor could not be excluded. Because HLA typing was missing for some donors at each locus, association tests included only the typed subset.

The cohort consisted of some 670 healthy bone marrow donors. At the time of sampling, every cohort member was nominally healthy, though immune exposures that went unrecorded were likely present. The donor was CMV seropositive and belonged to the group of 250 to 300 seropositive cohort members. Each donor provided a peripheral blood sample, and peripheral blood mononuclear cells were used for TCR beta sequencing. The Qiagen DNeasy Blood Extraction Kit was used to extract genomic DNA from the blood cell samples. Regarding this clone: No cognate antigen has been identified for it. Nothing much larger sits one base from this clone, and base qualities are not available.

Libraries were built with the immunoSEQ multiplex PCR assay. For the multiplex PCR, a mixture combining 60 forward primers for TCR Vbeta segments and 13 reverse primers for TCR Jbeta segments was used. The CDR3 region of rearranged TCR beta genes was amplified from genomic DNA with a multiplex PCR assay. The amplified TCR beta libraries were sequenced on the Illumina HiSeq System as 87-base-pair reads. The original pipeline was this. A later analysis tallied 80 million to 95 million unique TCR beta chains across the approximately 670 repertoires, and around 12 million of those chains were shared by two or more donors. Raw reads were error-corrected and collapsed into unique sequences by a nearest-neighbor algorithm in which closely related sequences were merged to remove PCR and sequencing errors. V, D and J gene segments were assigned by aligning CDR3 sequences to IMGT reference sequences. Each retained sequence needed at least a six-nucleotide match to both a V gene segment and a J gene segment. Rearrangements were classified as productive when the CDR3 lacked stop codons and remained in frame with V and J, and all other rearrangements were classified as non-productive. CDR3 was defined by IMGT convention, running from the second conserved V-encoded cysteine to the conserved J-encoded phenylalanine. Sequences without an unambiguous match to a single V gene segment were excluded from the earlier analysis of several hundred of the donors. In an earlier analysis of about 590 of the donors, a V segment was called functional when productive rearrangements were above 56.7%, and segregating when the standard deviation between donors exceeded 5%. A statistical classification framework was built for diagnosing cytomegalovirus status from the catalog of TCR beta chain sequences. In a later analysis, TCR nucleotide sequences were compared against IMGT/GENE-DB human TR gene sequences so that V and J genes could be assigned. In a later analysis, CDR3 sequences and most-parsimonious VDJ recombination scenarios were assigned using the TCRdist pipeline. In a later analysis, every TCR beta chain was defined by the combination of its CDR3 amino acid sequence and its V-gene family, and reads without a unique V-gene family were dropped. In a later analysis, fewer than 600 highly shared, low-generation-probability nucleotide sequences were removed to address suspected cross-contamination and a sequencing artifact. In a later analysis, a clonal expansion index was calculated for each public chain from normalized within-repertoire ranks of inferred template counts. A later analysis computed generation probabilities with a VDJ recombination model fitted to out-of-frame rearrangements, and checked the results against IGoR. In a later analysis, hypergeometric tests were used to score TCR-TCR, TCR-HLA and TCR-CMV co-occurrence, with a repertoire-size bias correction applied to TCR pairs. In a later analysis, false discovery rates were estimated by permuting HLA or CMV assignments 20 times. In a later analysis, co-occurring TCRs were grouped with DBSCAN, and TCRdist sequence similarity was added when clustering was performed within HLA-allele-positive subsets. Repertoires with fewer than 30,000 or more than 120,000 public chains, plus five repertoires with anomalous nucleotide sharing, were excluded from co-occurrence clustering. TCRdb provides this immuneACCESS table in a form limited to in-frame rearrangements. Some clones are lacking; in checked studies, under half of them reflect an unresolved V gene, and why the rest are absent is not known. V, J and clone size are those of that table, while D and trimming were read from the DNA. The sample records roughly 220,000 clones, 55% to 75% of which are singletons. Jointly, the top ten make up less than 3% of the sample.

The specimen was PBMCs. The origin of this receptor is a man aged 35 to 55 in good health and CMV-seropositive. The chain uses TRBV6-1 and TRBJ1-6; the D gene is perhaps TRBD1, from 5 matching bases. This receptor has the CDR3 CAGSRAPINSPLHF. The bases read TGTGCCGGTTCCAGGGCTCCTATTAATTCACCCCTCCACTTT.